This T cell receptor beta chain originates from a study of blood T cell repertoires in COVID-19. Looking at the study overall: The cDNA or gDNA used as material had been derived from T cells, B-cell-depleted T cells, or PBMCs.

Trimming took off 1 base at V and 2 bases at J, with 8 bases between the two ends. The CDR3 is 14 residues long. CDR1 LGHNA and CDR2 YNFKEQ come from the germline V gene. Sequencing was performed with immunoSEQ multiplex PCR; in TCRdb, only in-frame clones are kept and a portion is missing. The table includes about 200,000 clones, about 90% detected once. Sequenced sample: peripheral blood. The sequence was obtained from a woman aged 70 to 79 with acute or convalescent COVID-19. The genes are TRBV4-2 and TRBJ1-1; D is unresolved. The CDR3 DNA sequence: TGTGCCAGCAGCCAAGGTCAGAAAAACACTGAAGCTTTCTTT. Its protein is CASSQGQKNTEAFF.